These 17 T cell receptor beta chains came from one sample sequenced in a study of CD8 T cells in ankylosing spondylitis. Using its own MiXCR run on the 5' RACE reads, TCRdb lists one record per CDR3 protein. The sample consists of approximately 190,000 distinct CDR3 sequences, over 10% of them appearing once. Sequencing input: blood, either unsorted or a sorted T cell fraction (not recorded which). The receptors were sampled from a female donor with ankylosing spondylitis or in good health (not recorded which).

This clonotype showed up many times. The chain links TRBV6-2 or TRBV6-3 to TRBJ2-1; 7 nucleotides line up with TRBD2. V was pared by 7 bases and J by 2 bases, with 8 bases of the junction left unmatched. The CDR3 length is 15 residues. Per germline, CDR1 MNHEY and CDR2 SVGEGT. In DNA form, the CDR3 reads TGTGCCAGCACCGCAAGCGGGATCACCTACAATGAGCAGTTCTTC. This sequence encodes CASTASGITYNEQFF.

This clonotype appeared many times. The chain couples TRBV21-1 to TRBJ2-3. TRBV21-1 is a pseudogene segment. The CDR3 runs to 14 residues. This CDR3 is CASSKVVRKDTQYF. CDR3 DNA sequence: TGTGCCAGCAGCAAAGTAGTTCGAAAAGATACGCAGTATTTT.

The chain employs TRBV28 and TRBJ2-7; TRBD1 aligns across 10 bases. V was pared by 4 bases and J by 0 bases, with 9 bases of the junction left unmatched. Germline loops: CDR1 MDHEN, CDR2 SYDVKM. There are 17 residues in the CDR3. In DNA form, the CDR3 reads TGTGCCAGCAGTTCCGTGGGACAGGGGCAAAGCTCCTACGAGCAGTACTTC. Translated: CASSSVGQGQSSYEQYF. The variable domain in full, completed from reference TRBV28 and TRBJ2-7, reads DVKVTQSSRYLVKRTGEKVFLECVQDMDHENMFWYRQDPGLGLRLIYFSYDVKMKEKGDIPEGYSVSREKKERFSLILESASTNQTSMYLCASSSVGQGQSSYEQYFGPGTRLTVT.

This clonotype was detected ten times or more. The chain joins TRBV5-1 to TRBJ2-2; D remains unclear. The CDR3 length is 13 residues. Germline V gene sequence: CDR1 SGHRS, CDR2 YFSETQ. V was shortened by 0 bases and J by 4 bases, with 4 bases between the two germline ends. The CDR3 here is CASSLVSTGELFF. CDR3 bases: TGCGCCAGCAGCTTGGTTTCCACCGGGGAGCTGTTTTTT. Full variable domain (remainder filled in from reference TRBV5-1 and TRBJ2-2): KAGVTQTPRYLIKTRGQQVTLSCSPISGHRSVSWYQQTPGQGLQFLFEYFSETQRNKGNFPGRFSGRQFSNSRSEMNVSTLELGDSALYLCASSLVSTGELFFGEGSRLTVL.

In its sample, this clonotype was seen many times. The chain recombines TRBV12-3 or TRBV12-4 with TRBJ2-2, with D maybe TRBD1 (7 bases). V lost 6 bases, J lost 3 bases, and 17 bases lay in between. The CDR3 has 16 residues. The CDR3 DNA reads as TGTGCCAGCAGCAGGGGGGCACGGAGATACACCGGGGAGCTGTTTTTT. Translating gives CASSRGARRYTGELFF.

V and J are TRBV28 and TRBJ2-6; tentatively, D is TRBD1 or TRBD2 (5 bases each). Trimming cost V 7 bases and J 0 bases, with 10 bases left between them. The CDR3 is 15 amino acids. Per germline, CDR1 MDHEN and CDR2 SYDVKM. DNA of the CDR3: TGTGCCAGCAAGAGGGGAACCTCTGGGGCCAACGTCCTGACTTTC. Protein: CASKRGTSGANVLTF.

Many counts were recorded for this clonotype. The V and J genes are TRBV20-1 and TRBJ2-1, with no clear D. V was clipped by 0 bases and J by 0 bases, with 9 bases between them. CDR3 length: 15 residues. In germline, CDR1 is DFQATT, CDR2 SNEGSKA (reference sequence). CDR3 protein: CSARDGWSSYNEQFF. In DNA form, the CDR3 reads TGCAGTGCTAGAGATGGATGGAGCTCCTACAATGAGCAGTTCTTC.

This clonotype appeared a few times. V and J are TRBV12-3 or TRBV12-4 and TRBJ2-1, with D perhaps matching TRBD2 (7 bases). The V end lost 8 bases, the J end lost 0 bases, and 17 bases lay between the germline ends. The CDR3 sequence is 16 residues long. The CDR3 coding sequence is TGTGCCAGCCTTAGGGGGGGCGGGAGCTCCTACAATGAGCAGTTCTTC. Translation gives CASLRGGGSSYNEQFF.

V usage is TRBV5-1 and J usage is TRBJ2-2, with a weak D call TRBD1 (5 bases). Germline CDR1 SGHRS, CDR2 YFSETQ. V lost 0 bases to trimming and J lost 4 bases, with 10 bases between them. CDR3 length: 15 residues. Here the CDR3 DNA reads TGCGCCAGCAGCTTGGCAGGGATCACCACCGGGGAGCTGTTTTTT. Translated, it gives CASSLAGITTGELFF.

The chain links TRBV18 to TRBJ2-3; weak D call: TRBD1 (5 bases). Trimming pared 4 bases from V and 2 bases from J, leaving 10 bases between. Germline V CDR1 and CDR2: KGHSH, LQKENI. CDR3 size: 14 residues. Written as DNA, the CDR3 is TGTGCCAGCTCACGACGACAGAACACAGATACGCAGTATTTT. Amino acid sequence: CASSRRQNTDTQYF. The full variable domain, with the rest looked up from reference TRBV18 and TRBJ2-3, is NAGVMQNPRHLVRRRGQEARLRCSPMKGHSHVYWYRQLPEEGLKFMVYLQKENIIDESGMPKERFSAEFPKEGPSILRIQQVVRGDSAAYFCASSRRQNTDTQYFGPGTRLTVL.

In its sample, this clonotype was seen many times. The chain joins TRBV7-2 to TRBJ2-7; D possibly corresponds to TRBD1 (5 bases). This CDR3 comprises 15 residues. Germline values: CDR1 SGHTA, CDR2 FQGNSA. The V end was cut by 1 base, the J end by 3 bases, with 13 bases between. For the CDR3, the DNA is TGTGCCAGCAGCTTAGGTGTCGGACAAAGCTACGAGCAGTACTTC. Its protein is CASSLGVGQSYEQYF.

This sequence joins TRBV7-2 and TRBJ2-5; 7 bases agree with TRBD1. Trimming removed 3 bases from V and 4 bases from J; junction bases left unmatched: 2. CDR1 is SGHTA and CDR2 is FQGNSA in the germline V gene. The CDR3 extends over 13 amino acids. CDR3 amino acids: CASSFTGAETQYF. As DNA, the CDR3 is TGTGCCAGCAGCTTTACAGGGGCAGAGACCCAGTACTTC.

This clonotype was seen at least ten times. The chain uses TRBV6-4 and TRBJ2-3; D gene ambiguous. In germline, CDR1 is MRHNA, CDR2 SNTAGT. The CDR3 contains 13 residues. V lost 3 bases and J lost 4, with 8 bases in between. CDR3 sequence reads: CASSESIPDTQYF. Here the CDR3 DNA reads TGTGCCAGCAGTGAAAGTATCCCAGATACGCAGTATTTT.

This clonotype showed up many times. This chain links TRBV2 with TRBJ2-3, with 10 bases lining up with TRBD1. Germline loops: CDR1 SNHLY, CDR2 FYNNEI. The J segment lost 4 bases and the V segment lost 3 bases, leaving 1 base of the junction unmatched. This CDR3 is built from 14 residues. The CDR3 reads CASSDDRGPDTQYF. The DNA of the CDR3 is TGTGCCAGCAGTGACGACAGGGGGCCAGATACGCAGTATTTT.

This clonotype was counted between two and nine times. The V call is TRBV20-1, the J call TRBJ2-7; TRBD2 matches at 9 bases. Germline CDR1 reads DFQATT; CDR2 reads SNEGSKA (reference sequence). J lost 0 bases, V lost 2 bases, and 5 bases had no gene match. This CDR3 comprises 15 residues. The CDR3 DNA sequence: TGCAGTGCTAGACAGACTAGCGGCAGCTCCTACGAGCAGTACTTC. Its protein is CSARQTSGSSYEQYF.

In its sample, this clonotype was seen many times. The rearrangement links TRBV3-1 to TRBJ1-1; no clear D gene. The germline CDR1 and CDR2 sequences are LGHDT and YNNKEL (reference sequence). Between the trimmed V and J ends, which lost 5 bases and 1 base, there was a span of 5 bases. This CDR3 has 12 residues. The CDR3 here is CASSWGNTEAFF. CDR3 in DNA: TGTGCCAGCAGCTGGGGGAACACTGAAGCTTTCTTT.

In this sample, this clonotype turned up many times. The chain recombines TRBV5-5 with TRBJ2-7, with no clear D. V gave up 6 bases and J gave up 6 bases, with 19 bases separating them. The germline gives CDR1 SGHKS, CDR2 YYEKEE (reference sequence). This CDR3 is 14 amino acids long. CDR3 sequence: CASNPYISRGEQYF. In DNA form, the CDR3 reads TGTGCCAGCAACCCATATATTAGTCGAGGCGAGCAGTACTTC. Combining the CDR3 with reference TRBV5-5 and TRBJ2-7 gives the whole variable domain DAGVTQSPTHLIKTRGQQVTLRCSPISGHKSVSWYQQVLGQGPQFIFQYYEKEERGRGNFPDRFSARQFPNYSSELNVNALLLGDSALYLCASNPYISRGEQYFGPGTRLTVT.